This T cell receptor (beta chain) appears in the sequencing data of a study of patients and donors after allogeneic stem cell transplantation. Germline V gives CDR1 SQVTM, CDR2 ANQGSEA. The length of the CDR3 is 13 residues. Trimming removed 4 bases from V and 5 bases from J, with 11 bases in between. This clonotype has a handful of counts. TCRdb re-derived calls from the RT-PCR reads in MiXCR, one entry per CDR3 protein. The sample records about 960,000 distinct CDR3 sequences, roughly 18% being singletons. This clonotype was obtained from a human donor who was either an allogeneic HSCT recipient or a stem cell or donor lymphocyte infusion donor (not recorded which). It is not recorded whose cells these are; they may come from a transplant donor. V gene TRBV29-1 combines with J gene TRBJ1-4; D remains ambiguous. Sequencing used blood, either unsorted or a sorted T cell fraction (not recorded which). Written as DNA, the CDR3 is TGCAGCGTTGCTATGAGAATGAATGAAAAACTGTTTTTT. This codes for CSVAMRMNEKLFF.